This TCR beta chain was recovered during a study of blood T cell repertoires in COVID-19. Turning to the study itself: Researchers got acute and convalescent COVID-19 samples from the United States, Italy and Spain. From T cells, B-cell-depleted T cells, or PBMCs came the material, which was cDNA or gDNA.

Original data processing: Reference gene primer amplification gave nucleated cell count estimates. Clones were sequenced by immunoSEQ multiplex PCR, and TCRdb holds only the in-frame ones, with some missing. D and trimming come from the DNA, and the V and J calls and clone size come from that table. Of tens of thousands of clones in the sample, approximately 88% were seen once. On this clone: The same CDR3 also results from other DNA sequences found in this sample.

Seattle researchers signed up patients amid active infection and tracked them longitudinally. V shed 2 bases and J shed 8 bases, with 12 bases lying between them. CDR1 is KGHSH, CDR2 LQKENI, per germline. The CDR3 runs 13 residues. Sequencing used peripheral blood. The gene calls are TRBV18 and TRBJ1-2, with D unclear. The TCR sequence derives from a man between 45 and 60 years old with COVID-19, enrolled during active disease. The CDR3 DNA reads as TGTGCCAGCTCACCATCGGATTCTAGGGGCTACACCTTC. Translating it yields CASSPSDSRGYTF.